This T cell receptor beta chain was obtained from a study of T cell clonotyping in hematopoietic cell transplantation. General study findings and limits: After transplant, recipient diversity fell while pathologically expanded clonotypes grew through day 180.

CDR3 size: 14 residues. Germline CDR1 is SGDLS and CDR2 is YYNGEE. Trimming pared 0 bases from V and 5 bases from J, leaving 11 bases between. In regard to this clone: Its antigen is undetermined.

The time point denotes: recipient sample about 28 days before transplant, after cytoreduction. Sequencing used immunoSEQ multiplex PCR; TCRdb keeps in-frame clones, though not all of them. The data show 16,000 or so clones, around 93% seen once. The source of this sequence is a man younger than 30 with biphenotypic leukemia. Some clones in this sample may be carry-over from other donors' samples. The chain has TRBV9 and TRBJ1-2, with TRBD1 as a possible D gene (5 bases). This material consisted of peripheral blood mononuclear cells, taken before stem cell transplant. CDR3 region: CASSVAAGPYGYTF. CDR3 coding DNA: TGTGCCAGCAGCGTAGCGGCAGGGCCGTATGGCTACACCTTC. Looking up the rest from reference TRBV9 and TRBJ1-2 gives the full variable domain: DSGVTQTPKHLITATGQRVTLRCSPRSGDLSVYWYQQSLDQGLQFLIQYYNGEERAKGNILERFSAQQFPDLHSELNLSSLELGDSALYFCASSVAAGPYGYTFGSGTRLTVV.